The clone carrying this T cell receptor (beta chain) was observed a handful of times. As yet, its antigen is unknown. This sample is drawn from a study of response to subunit inactivated influenza vaccine. Study findings and constraints: Authors suggested few new T cells are recruited by each seasonal influenza vaccination.

V was clipped by 7 bases and J by 5 bases; unmatched bases: 10. The CDR3 loop spans 15 amino acids. Germline V CDR1 and CDR2: SGHTA, FQGNSA. TCRdb redid the calling of the RT-PCR reads with MiXCR, one entry per CDR3 protein. The sample carries around 760,000 distinct CDR3 sequences, roughly 13% recorded once. The chain combines TRBV7-2 with TRBJ2-3, with 9 nucleotides matching TRBD2. Here the sequenced sample was PBMCs from blood, taken approximately 15 days before vaccination. This TCR came from a man aged 45-65 years who received an inactivated influenza vaccine. The CDR3 reads CASTAREGGGDTQYF. CDR3 in DNA: TGTGCCAGCACCGCGCGGGAGGGGGGAGGAGATACGCAGTATTTT.